This TCR beta chain was recorded in a study of CD8 T cells in Susac syndrome (dated by TCRdb to 2018 to 2020). At the level of the whole study: The study used repertoire sequencing to test whether antigen drove CD8+ T cell activation and differentiation in Susac syndrome. Clonality of the CD8+ T cell repertoire was compared between about a dozen healthy donors, roughly 14 Susac syndrome patients and 15 or so multiple sclerosis patients.

General study outcomes and caveats: The TCR sequencing and HLA analysis was acknowledged to have included a relatively small number of individuals.

Peripheral blood CD8+ and CD4+ T cells from healthy donors, Susac syndrome patients and multiple sclerosis patients were profiled by high-throughput TCR beta sequencing. The multiple sclerosis controls were treatment-naive patients who had stable or active relapsing-remitting disease and met the revised McDonald criteria. Bulk CD8+ and CD4+ T cells were purified by magnetic negative isolation, whereas CD8+ TEMRA cells were enriched by FACS. Blood was drawn into EDTA tubes, processed within 24 hours, and PBMCs were isolated by density gradient centrifugation. PBMCs destined for TCR sequencing were cryopreserved in liquid nitrogen and later thawed in a 37 °C water bath. The sorted or isolated CD4+, CD8+ and CD8+ TEMRA cells reached a purity of at least 90%. Inclusive of the bounding cysteine and phenylalanine, the CDR3 is 15 residues long. Only the CDR3 part of the read is kept: 45 bases, read in frame from the first base. From a lookup of the germline V gene, CDR1 and CDR2 are SGHAT and FQNNGV. V was cut back by 1 base and J by 5 bases, leaving a gap of 12 bases between them.

To note about this clonotype: The clone's antigen remains unknown. The record has no base qualities; no much larger clone is one base away.

RNA was extracted with the RNeasy kit and roughly 0.45 to 1 ug was reverse transcribed using random hexamers. The immunoSEQ multiplex PCR assay, which covers 54 Vbeta and 13 Jbeta segments, was used to amplify TCR beta CDR3 regions. PCR amplification bias was corrected using a synthetic template baseline for primer optimization and computational correction. The study's processing was this. Reads were assigned to V, D and J genes according to IMGT and analyzed in immunoSEQ Analyzer, with only productive sequences retained. Clonality was computed as one minus Shannon entropy normalized by log2 of the number of productive unique sequences. For each patient and control, public and private clones were evaluated within the 100 most prevalent clones. Clones were defined as Susac-specific when absent from the healthy and MS cohorts, from roughly 1,000 published viral clones and from other ImmuneACCESS disease sequences. TCRdb reprocessing: public reads trimmed at Q25 with fastp, clones called with MiXCR, in-frame beta chains kept. Duplicate CDR3 protein sequences are folded into a single record with the most common DNA and genes. The V and J calls were not made by the authors but by TCRdb's processing. The sample data list 250,000 to 300,000 distinct CDR3 sequences, and approximately 90% of these were observed just once. The biggest ten clones account for 0.18% of the sample.

Sample: CD8+ T cells from PBMCs. This receptor was identified in a human donor with multiple sclerosis. The chain was built from TRBV11-2 and TRBJ2-4; tentative D gene TRBD2, with 5 bases matching. The CDR3 is CASSLGLYSENIQYF. The nucleotide sequence is TGTGCCAGCAGCTTAGGGCTTTATAGCGAAAACATTCAGTACTTC.